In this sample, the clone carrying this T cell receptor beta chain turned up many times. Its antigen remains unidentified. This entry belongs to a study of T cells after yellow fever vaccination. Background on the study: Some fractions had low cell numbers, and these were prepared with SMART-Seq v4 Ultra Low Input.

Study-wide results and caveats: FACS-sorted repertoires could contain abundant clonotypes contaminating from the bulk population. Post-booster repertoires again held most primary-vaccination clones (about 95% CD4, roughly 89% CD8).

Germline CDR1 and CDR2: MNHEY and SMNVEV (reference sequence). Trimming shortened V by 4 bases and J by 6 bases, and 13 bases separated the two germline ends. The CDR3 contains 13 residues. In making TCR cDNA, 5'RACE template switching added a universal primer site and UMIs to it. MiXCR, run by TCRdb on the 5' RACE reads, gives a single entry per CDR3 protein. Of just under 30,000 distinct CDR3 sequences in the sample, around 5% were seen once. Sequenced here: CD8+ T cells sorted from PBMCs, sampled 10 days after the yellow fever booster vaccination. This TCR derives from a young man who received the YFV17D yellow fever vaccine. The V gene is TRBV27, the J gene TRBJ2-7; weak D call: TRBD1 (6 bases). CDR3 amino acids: CASSSAQGPEQYF. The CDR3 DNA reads TGTGCCAGCAGTTCCGCACAGGGTCCCGAGCAGTACTTC.